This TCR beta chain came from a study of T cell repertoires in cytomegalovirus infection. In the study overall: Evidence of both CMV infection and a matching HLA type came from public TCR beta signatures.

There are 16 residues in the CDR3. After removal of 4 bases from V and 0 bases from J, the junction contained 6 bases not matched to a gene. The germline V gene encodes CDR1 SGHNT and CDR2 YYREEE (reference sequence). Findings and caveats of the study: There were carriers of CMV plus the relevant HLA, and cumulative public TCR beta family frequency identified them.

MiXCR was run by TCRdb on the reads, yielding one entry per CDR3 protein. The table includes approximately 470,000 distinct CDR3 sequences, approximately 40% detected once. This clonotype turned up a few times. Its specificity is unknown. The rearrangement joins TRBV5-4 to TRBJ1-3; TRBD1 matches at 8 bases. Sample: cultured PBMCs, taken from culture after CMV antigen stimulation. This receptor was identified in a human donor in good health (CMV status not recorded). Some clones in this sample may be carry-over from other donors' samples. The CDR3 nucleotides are TGTGCCAGCAGCACTTGGACAGGGCTCTCTGGAAACACCATATATTTT. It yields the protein CASSTWTGLSGNTIYF.